This T cell receptor (beta chain) was found in a study of cytomegalovirus exposure and HLA in healthy donors. General study results and limits: A highly shared variant cluster was judged a likely technical artifact. Confirmation in vitro established that a few CMV-associated chains were specific for CMV antigens. Productive rates of about 90% or about 30% were seen for most TCR beta V segments in an earlier analysis. In a later analysis, HLA-associated beta chains showed higher expansion and lower generation probabilities than comparable chains.

The study ran its PCR with 60 Vbeta and 13 Jbeta primers. Data came from immunoSEQ multiplex PCR; TCRdb stores just in-frame clones and leaves some out. The sample includes some 120,000 clones, approximately 80% seen only once; the top ten take around 9.9%. A remark on this clone: Its cognate antigen is unknown.

This sequence originates from a man aged 25 to 40 in good health and CMV-seropositive. The specimen was PBMCs.

CDR3 bases: TGTGCCAGCAGATCCGGACAGCTTAGCAATCAGCCCCAGCATTTT. Translated, it gives CASRSGQLSNQPQHF. The chain has TRBV6-5 and TRBJ1-5; possible D gene TRBD1, 6 bases. V was cut by 6 bases and J by 0 bases, with 12 bases left in between. There are 15 residues in the CDR3. Germline V gene lookup returns CDR1 MNHEY and CDR2 SVGAGI.